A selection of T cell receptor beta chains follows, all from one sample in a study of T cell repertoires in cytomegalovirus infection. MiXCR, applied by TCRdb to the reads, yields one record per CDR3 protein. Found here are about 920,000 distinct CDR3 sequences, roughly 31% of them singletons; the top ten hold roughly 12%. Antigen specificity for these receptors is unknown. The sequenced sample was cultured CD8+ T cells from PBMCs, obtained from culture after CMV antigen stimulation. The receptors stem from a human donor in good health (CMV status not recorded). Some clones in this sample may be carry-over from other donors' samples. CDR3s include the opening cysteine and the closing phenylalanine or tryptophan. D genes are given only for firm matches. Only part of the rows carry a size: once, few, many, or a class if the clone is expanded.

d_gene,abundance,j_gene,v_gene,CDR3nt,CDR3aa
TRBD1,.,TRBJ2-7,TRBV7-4,TGTGCCAGCAGTCTCCGGGACAGCGCCTACGAGCAGTACTTC,CASSLRDSAYEQYF
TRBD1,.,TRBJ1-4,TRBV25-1,TGTGCCAGCAGTGAAGGTGGACAGGGGTCCTCGATTAATGAAAAACTGTTTTTT,CASSEGGQGSSINEKLFF
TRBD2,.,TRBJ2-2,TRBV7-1,TGTGCCAGCAGCGGAACTATGGGTTCTAGCGGGGGACTTAACACCGGGGAGCTGTTTTTT,CASSGTMGSSGGLNTGELFF
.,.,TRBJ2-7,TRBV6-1,TGTGCCAGCAGTGAAAAAAGTAGGGGGTGGATCGAGCAGTACTTC,CASSEKSRGWIEQYF
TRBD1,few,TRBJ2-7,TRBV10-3,TGTGCCATCAGTAAATTGAATATACCCGGGACAGGGGAAGTAGTGCAGTACTTC,CAISKLNIPGTGEVVQYF
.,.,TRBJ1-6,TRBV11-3,TGTGCCAGCAGCGCCCGACCCAGGAATTCACCCCTCCACTTT,CASSARPRNSPLHF
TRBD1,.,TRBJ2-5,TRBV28,TGTGCCAGCAGTGAATCCGGGACAGAGGTACCAAGAGAGACCCAGTACTTC,CASSESGTEVPRETQYF
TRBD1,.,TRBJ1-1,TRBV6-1,TGTGCCAGCAGTGAACGGGTGGACAGGGGGCTGCATGAAGCTTTCTTT,CASSERVDRGLHEAFF
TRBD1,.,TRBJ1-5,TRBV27,TGTGCCAGCAGTTTATTCGGGACAGGGTCTATAGGCAATCAGCCCCAGCATTTT,CASSLFGTGSIGNQPQHF
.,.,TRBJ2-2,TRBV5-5,TGTGCCAGCAGCTTGGTGGGGGTGAACACCGGGGAGCTGTTTTTT,CASSLVGVNTGELFF
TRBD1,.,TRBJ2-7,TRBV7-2,TGTGCCGGCAGCCTAGACAGGGTCTCGCCTTTCTACGAGCAGTACTTC,CAGSLDRVSPFYEQYF
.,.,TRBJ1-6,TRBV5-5,TGTGCCAGCAGCTTACAGGGCCCCAGCTCCTATAATTCACCCCTCCACTTT,CASSLQGPSSYNSPLHF
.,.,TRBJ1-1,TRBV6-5,TGTGCCAGCAGGGAATCGGACAACATAAACACTGAAGCTTTCTTT,CASRESDNINTEAFF
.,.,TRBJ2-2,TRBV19,TGTGCCAGTAGTATGGGGAGTCCCGGGGAGCTGTTTTTT,CASSMGSPGELFF
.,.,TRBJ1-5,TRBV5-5,TGTGCCAGCAGGGGGGACGGTCGATGTTGCAATCAGCCCCAGCATTTT,CASRGDGRCCNQPQHF
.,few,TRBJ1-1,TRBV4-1,TGCGCCAGCAGCCAAGAACCCTTCAAATTCATGAACACTGAAGCTTTCTTT,CASSQEPFKFMNTEAFF
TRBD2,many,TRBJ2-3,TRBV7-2,TGTGCCAGCAGCAGCCTAGCGGGGCCCGCCGTAGGCACAGATACGCAGTATTTT,CASSSLAGPAVGTDTQYF
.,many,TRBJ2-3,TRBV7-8,TGTGCCAGCAGCTTAGTGGTCCAGGGAGATACGCAGTATTTT,CASSLVVQGDTQYF
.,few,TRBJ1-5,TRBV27,TGTGCCAGCAGTCCGACTGCCGGCGCCAGGGATCAGCCCCAGCATTTT,CASSPTAGARDQPQHF
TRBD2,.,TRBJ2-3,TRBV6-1,TGTGCCAGCACCAGAGGGAGGGAAGTAGATACGCAGTATTTT,CASTRGREVDTQYF
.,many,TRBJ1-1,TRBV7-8,TGTGCCAGCAGCTCCTTGACAAAGGAGTGGACTGAAGCTTTCTTT,CASSSLTKEWTEAFF
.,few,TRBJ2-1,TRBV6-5,TGTGCCAGCAGTTACAACCCGAGAGCGGGGACATACAATGAGCAGTTCTTC,CASSYNPRAGTYNEQFF
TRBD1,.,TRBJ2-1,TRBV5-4,TGTGCCAGCAGCTCCCGGGACAGGGGCCTTAGCTCCTACAATGAGCAGTTCTTC,CASSSRDRGLSSYNEQFF
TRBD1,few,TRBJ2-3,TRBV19,TGTGCCAGTAGTCCCATCGCCCGGGACAGTTACACAGATACGCAGTATTTT,CASSPIARDSYTDTQYF
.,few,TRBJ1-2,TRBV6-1,TGTGCCAGCAGTGAAACCAGGACAAGTCCTAACTATGGCTACACCTTC,CASSETRTSPNYGYTF
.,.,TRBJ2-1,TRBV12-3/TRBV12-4,TGTGCCAGCAGCATGGGAGTTAATGAGCAGTTCTTC,CASSMGVNEQFF
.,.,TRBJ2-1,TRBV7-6,TGTGCCAGCAGCTTAGACTGGGGTTCCAATGAGCAGTTCTTC,CASSLDWGSNEQFF
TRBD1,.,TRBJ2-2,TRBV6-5,TGTGCCAGCAGACTCGGGACAGCGAACACCGGGGAGCTGTTTTTT,CASRLGTANTGELFF
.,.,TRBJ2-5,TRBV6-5,TGTGCCAGCACCTCCTGGAGAACGGAAGAGACCCAGTACTTC,CASTSWRTEETQYF
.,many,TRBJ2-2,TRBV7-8,TGTGCCAGTGTACAGACAGAGAACACCGGGGAGCTGTTTTTT,CASVQTENTGELFF
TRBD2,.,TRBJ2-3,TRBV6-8,TGTGCCAGCAGTTACTGGCGGGGGGGGTCAGATACGCAGTATTTT,CASSYWRGGSDTQYF
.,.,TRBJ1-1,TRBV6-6,TGTGCCAGCAGTTACAACGGGGTAAGGGAAGCTTTCTTT,CASSYNGVREAFF
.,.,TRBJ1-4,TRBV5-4,TGTGCCAGCAGATCGGACGGAGGTGCAACTAATGAAAAACTGTTTTTT,CASRSDGGATNEKLFF
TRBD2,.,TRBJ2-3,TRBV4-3,TGCGCCAGCAGCCAAGTTTCGGGACTAGCGGGCCTTGTGACAGATACGCAGTATTTT,CASSQVSGLAGLVTDTQYF
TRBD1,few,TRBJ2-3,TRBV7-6,TGTGCCAGCAGCTCCGGGACAGGGAGCGCAGATACGCAGTATTTT,CASSSGTGSADTQYF
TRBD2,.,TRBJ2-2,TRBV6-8,TGTGCCAGCAGTTACTCTCCTAGCGGCCCGAACACCGGGGAGCTGTTTTTT,CASSYSPSGPNTGELFF
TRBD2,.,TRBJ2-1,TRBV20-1,TGCAGTGCAACGACTAGCGGGAGCTCCTACAATGAGCAGTTCTTC,CSATTSGSSYNEQFF
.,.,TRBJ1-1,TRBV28,TGTGTCAGCAGTTTAGTTATAGGACCTCTGAACACTGAAGCTTTCTTT,CVSSLVIGPLNTEAFF
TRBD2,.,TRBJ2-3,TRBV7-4,TGTGCCAGCAGCCTGAAGTCCAGCGGGGGTAGCACAGATACGCAGTATTTT,CASSLKSSGGSTDTQYF
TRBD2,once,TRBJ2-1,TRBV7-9,TGTGCCAGCAGCTCTTCTAGCGGGGGAGAGGAAGAGCAGTTCTTC,CASSSSSGGEEEQFF
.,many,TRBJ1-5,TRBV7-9,TGTGCCAGCAGCCCGGGACGGAATCAGCCCCAGCATTTT,CASSPGRNQPQHF
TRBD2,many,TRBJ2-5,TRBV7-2,TGTGCCAGCAGCTTAGATCTAGCGGGGGGCCCGGTTCAAGAGACCCAGTACTTC,CASSLDLAGGPVQETQYF
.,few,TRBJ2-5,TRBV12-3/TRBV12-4,TGTGCCAGCAGTTTCGTCTTATTGGAGACCCAGTACTTC,CASSFVLLETQYF
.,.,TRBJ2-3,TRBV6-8,TGTGCCAGCAGTTACTTCAGCGATAGTCCCACAGATACGCAGTATTTT,CASSYFSDSPTDTQYF
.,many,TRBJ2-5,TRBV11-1,TGTGCCAGCAGCTTAGCAAGGACGCCCGAAGAGGCCCAGTACTTC,CASSLARTPEEAQYF
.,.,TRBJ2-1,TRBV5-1,TGCGCCAGCAGCAGTAGGGAGCAGGGGAACTACAATGAGCAGTTCTTC,CASSSREQGNYNEQFF